This T cell receptor beta chain was found in a study of shared clonotypes between healthy human individuals. CDR3 length equals 13 residues. The V end was cut by 6 bases, the J end by 8 bases, with 16 bases between. Germline CDR1 and CDR2: GTSNPN and SVGIG (reference sequence). When samples were unsorted, tens of millions of PBMCs were used for genomic DNA. At the deep level, the assay was run. Study processing details: Quality scores were absent from the junction-only immunoSEQ sequences, so filtering differed. Profiled with immunoSEQ multiplex PCR; TCRdb holds only in-frame clones, not every one. V, J and clone size derive from that table, while D and trimming were established from the DNA sequence. The sample has fewer than 700,000 clones, roughly four fifths seen once; the top ten hold around 12%.

Sequenced material: PBMCs. The origin of this receptor is a woman in her thirties or forties in good health. Some clones in this sample may be carry-over from other donors' samples. The J gene is TRBJ1-4, the V gene TRBV30; D might be TRBD1 (6 bases). The CDR3 is CACTGTRGEKLFF. For the CDR3, the DNA is TGTGCCTGTACAGGGACTAGAGGGGAAAAACTGTTTTTT.